One T cell receptor beta chain is described in this entry. This sample was included in a study of shared clonotypes between healthy human individuals. With 4 bases clipped from V and 8 bases from J, the junction kept 9 bases outside the gene matches. The CDR3 is made up of 16 amino acids. Germline CDR1 is LNHDA and CDR2 is SQIVND (reference sequence). TCRdb's copy holds only in-frame clones and misses some; the assay was immunoSEQ multiplex PCR. The profile shows some 2 million clones, 90% to 95% of them singletons. The specimen sequenced was naive CD4+ T cells sorted from blood. Sample subset: CD45RA+ positively selected. The source of this sequence is a man aged 18 to 35 in good health. The genes are TRBV19 and TRBJ1-6; 9 bases are a match to TRBD1. CDR3 sequence: CASSTRGTGNDSPLHF. In DNA, the CDR3 is TGTGCCAGTAGTACCCGCGGGACAGGGAACGATTCACCCCTCCACTTT.